This T cell receptor beta chain derives from a study of beta chain features in type 1 diabetes (dated 2018 in TCRdb). With regard to the full study: Mean age, gender distribution, total cell number and subset yield did not differ between patients and healthy donors. A total of about 100,000,000 sorted cells were examined across all samples, and RNA yield correlated strongly with the number of cells per subset. The study compared TCRB repertoires of sorted circulating CD4+ T cell subsets between recently diagnosed type 1 diabetes patients and matched healthy donors. Regulatory and stem cell-like memory subsets were obtained from only 8 patients and about 8 healthy donors, while naive and central memory subsets were obtained from all 30 or so donors. What the study reported, not specific to this receptor: At VDJ recombination sites, type 1 diabetes patients had fewer insertions and more deleted nucleotides, which implies abnormalities in thymic rearrangement. Because small numbers of individuals were included in the HLA sub-analyses, any influence of HLA type on TCRB rearrangement was left unresolved. Shorter templates might be favored by PCR, yet because patient and control samples were amplified and corrected together, any such skew would affect both groups equally. Naive, central memory and regulatory TCRB repertoires appeared to be more similar among patients than among healthy donors. Because cDNA was sequenced instead of genomic DNA, activated cells with high expression could be over-represented, although the groups did not differ in activation or CD3 levels. Type 1 diabetes patients showed a moderate but significant shortening of TCRB CDR3 length in all four CD4+ subsets.

The entire isolated RNA was reverse transcribed using the High Capacity cDNA Reverse Transcription Kit, and thus expressed TCRB transcripts were sequenced. Deep immunoSEQ sequencing was performed on naive, central memory and regulatory T cell samples, with an average of about 3.6 million total reads per sample. Sorted cells were lysed in RLT buffer and RNA was extracted with DNase-treated RNeasy Micro or Mini kits, depending on cell number. Each cell subset was processed on its own to prevent cross-contamination, while patient and healthy donor samples were processed together. The immunoSEQ multiplex PCR was used to amplify TCRB sequences from cDNA, generating 87-bp fragments that spanned the CDR3 region. Sequencing of the amplicons was performed on the Illumina HiSeq platform. As for the original processing: Synthetic template baselines were used to correct PCR bias computationally, reads within Hamming distance 2 were collapsed, and singletons that could not be merged were discarded. Reads were aligned against IMGT to assign V, D and J genes, CDR3 length and insertions or deletions at six rearrangement sites. Clonotype counts were normalized to sorted cell number within each subset before computing true diversity and Gini coefficients with the tcR R package. Repertoire sharing was quantified using the overlap coefficient calculated on TCRB nucleotide sequences. Out-of-frame TCRB sequences from naive cells were analyzed as a proxy for the pre-selection repertoire. The clones in this table, taken by TCRdb from immuneACCESS, are in-frame only. Not every clone is retained; where verified, under half of the shortfall comes from an unresolved V gene, and the cause of the rest is unknown. The DNA gave D and trimming, while V, J and clone size come from that table. The sample contains around 430,000 clones, approximately 31% of them found a single time. Clones ranked in the top ten supply around 0.065% of the sample.

Each donor gave one peripheral blood draw, averaging approximately 0.12 L, which was collected into heparinised tubes. A BD FACSAria II was used to sort naive, central memory, regulatory and stem cell-like memory CD4+ T cells with a panel that included CD45RO, CCR7, CD25, CD127, CD95 and CD27. Purity was above 95% for every sorted population. PBMCs were separated immediately by Lymphoprep density gradient centrifugation and were stained directly, without being cultured. So that batch effects would be minimized, each experiment stained and sorted samples in pairs, pairing one healthy donor with one patient. Taken from cysteine to phenylalanine, the CDR3 has 15 residues. Left in the record is the CDR3 DNA by itself, 45 bases read in frame from the first base. As encoded in the germline V gene, CDR1 is SGHTA while CDR2 is FQGNSA. Trimmed from V: 1 base; trimmed from J: 4 bases; junction bases lacking a gene match: 2.

Notes on this clone: No antigen is known for it. Base qualities were left out, and no much larger clone turns up one base away. At the DNA level, this CDR3 is encoded by other sequences in the same sample as well.

This sequence was found in a man aged 18 to 30 in good health. Sequenced sample: naive CD4+ T cells from blood. The cell subset or site label, as the study defines it: true naive CD4+ T cells. Recombination linked TRBV7-2 to TRBJ2-7; TRBD2 fits 12 bases in the junction. The DNA sequence follows: TGTGCCAGCAGCTTAGGACTAGCGGGAGAGTACGAGCAGTACTTC. Translation gives CASSLGLAGEYEQYF.